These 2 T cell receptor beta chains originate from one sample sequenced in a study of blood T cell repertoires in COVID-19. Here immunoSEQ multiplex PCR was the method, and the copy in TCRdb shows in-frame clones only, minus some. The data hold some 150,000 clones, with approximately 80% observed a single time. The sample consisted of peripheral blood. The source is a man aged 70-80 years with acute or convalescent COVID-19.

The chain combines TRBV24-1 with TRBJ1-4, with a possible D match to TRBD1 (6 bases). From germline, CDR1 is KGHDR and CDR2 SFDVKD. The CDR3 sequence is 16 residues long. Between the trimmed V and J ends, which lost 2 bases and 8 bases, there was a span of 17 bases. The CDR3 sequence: CATSDSQAQGIEKLFF. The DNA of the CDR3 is TGTGCCACCAGTGATTCCCAGGCCCAGGGGATAGAAAAACTGTTTTTT.

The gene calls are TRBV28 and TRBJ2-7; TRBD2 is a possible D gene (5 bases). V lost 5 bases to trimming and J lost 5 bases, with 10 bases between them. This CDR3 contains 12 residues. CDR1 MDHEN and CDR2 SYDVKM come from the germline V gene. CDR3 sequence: CASSGSVDEQYF. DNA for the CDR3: TGTGCCAGCAGTGGTAGCGTCGACGAGCAGTACTTC.